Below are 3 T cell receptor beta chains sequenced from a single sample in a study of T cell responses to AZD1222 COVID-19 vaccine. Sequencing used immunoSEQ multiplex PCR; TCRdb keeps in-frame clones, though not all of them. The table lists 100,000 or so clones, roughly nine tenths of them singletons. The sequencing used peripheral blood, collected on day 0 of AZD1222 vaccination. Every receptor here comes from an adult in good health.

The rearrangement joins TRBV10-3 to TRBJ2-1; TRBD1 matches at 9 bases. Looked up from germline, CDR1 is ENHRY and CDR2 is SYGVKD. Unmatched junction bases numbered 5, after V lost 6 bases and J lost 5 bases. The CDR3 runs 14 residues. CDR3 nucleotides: TGTGCCATCAGCGACCGGGACAGGGACAATGAGCAGTTCTTC. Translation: CAISDRDRDNEQFF.

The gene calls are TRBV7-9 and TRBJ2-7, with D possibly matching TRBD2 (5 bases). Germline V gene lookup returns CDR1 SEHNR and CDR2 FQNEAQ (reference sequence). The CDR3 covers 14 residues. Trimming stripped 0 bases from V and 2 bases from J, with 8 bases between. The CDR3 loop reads CASSLATGTYEQYF. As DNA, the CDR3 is TGTGCCAGCAGCTTAGCAACGGGAACCTACGAGCAGTACTTC.

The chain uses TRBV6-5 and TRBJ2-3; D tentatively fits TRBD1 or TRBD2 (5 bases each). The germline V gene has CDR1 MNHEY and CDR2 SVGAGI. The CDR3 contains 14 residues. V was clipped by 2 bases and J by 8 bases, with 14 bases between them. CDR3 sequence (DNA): TGTGCCAGCAGTTACGGGCAGGGCGAGGGTACGCAGTATTTT. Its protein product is CASSYGQGEGTQYF.